These 11 T cell receptor beta chains came from one sample sequenced in a study of blood T cell repertoires in COVID-19. The method was immunoSEQ multiplex PCR; TCRdb's version includes in-frame clones alone and lacks a portion of them. The sample consists of about 49,000 clones, about 88% of them appearing once. Sequencing was carried out using peripheral blood. The receptors shown here come from a man between 35 and 55 years old with active COVID-19.

This rearrangement joins TRBV6-1 to TRBJ2-5; D ambiguous. The CDR3 spans 13 residues. The germline V gene encodes CDR1 MNHNS and CDR2 SASEGT. Trimming shortened V by 3 bases and J by 5 bases, and 10 bases separated the two germline ends. The CDR3 sequence: CASSETYAETQYF. The CDR3 bases are TGTGCCAGCAGTGAGACATATGCGGAGACCCAGTACTTC.

The rearrangement joins TRBV3-1 (or the pseudogene TRBV3-2) to TRBJ1-3, with 7 bases identical to TRBD1. The CDR3 loop spans 17 amino acids. Germline loops: CDR1 LGHDT, CDR2 YNNKEL (reference sequence). The V segment lost 1 base and the J segment 3 bases; nucleotides outside the gene matches: 9. CDR3 in DNA: TGTGCCAGCAGCCAAGTACCCCTGGGACAGCTTGGAAACACCATATATTTT. Its translation is CASSQVPLGQLGNTIYF.

In the case of this clone: The germline gene is not matched at one end of the junction; a read error may be the cause. The chain recombines TRBV19 with TRBJ2-2; 7 nucleotides agree with TRBD2. Germline loops: CDR1 LNHDA, CDR2 SQIVND (reference sequence). This CDR3 spans 17 amino acids. The CDR3 here is CASSIDRGGGGTRELFF. CDR3 DNA sequence: TGTGCCAGTAGTATAGATCGTGGGGGGGGAGGCACCCGGGAGCTGTTTTTT.

J is TRBJ2-1 and V is TRBV5-1, with 10 bases identical to TRBD2. V lost 3 bases to trimming and J lost 4 bases; unmatched junction nucleotides: 16. The CDR3 sequence is 19 residues long. CDR1 and CDR2 from the germline V gene are SGHRS and YFSETQ. The CDR3 protein is CASSSGLLSGRAAYNEQFF. Here the CDR3 DNA reads TGCGCCAGCAGCTCGGGTCTCCTGAGCGGGAGGGCTGCGTACAATGAGCAGTTCTTC. Drawing the rest from reference TRBV5-1 and TRBJ2-1, the complete variable domain is KAGVTQTPRYLIKTRGQQVTLSCSPISGHRSVSWYQQTPGQGLQFLFEYFSETQRNKGNFPGRFSGRQFSNSRSEMNVSTLELGDSALYLCASSSGLLSGRAAYNEQFFGPGTRLTVL.

The V gene is TRBV5-1, the J gene TRBJ2-7, with TRBD2 matching over 10 bases. Trimming cost V 5 bases and J 5 bases; bases outside gene matches: 10. From germline, CDR1 is SGHRS and CDR2 YFSETQ. The CDR3 is made up of 15 amino acids. The CDR3 nucleotides are TGCGCCAGCAGGGAAATTAGCGGGAGGCAGAACGAGCAGTACTTC. This codes for CASREISGRQNEQYF.

V and J are TRBV18 and TRBJ1-3; 7 nucleotides match TRBD1. Looked up from germline, CDR1 is KGHSH and CDR2 is LQKENI. V shed 3 bases, J shed 5 bases, and the junction held 13 bases outside the gene matches. This CDR3 has 17 residues. In DNA form, the CDR3 reads TGTGCCAGCTCACCGTCTTTCCGGGACAGTGTGAGAAACACCATATATTTT. Protein product: CASSPSFRDSVRNTIYF.

The CDR3 region has the DNA TGTGCCAGCAGCGCTAGACTAGCGGAACAAGAGACCCAGTACTTC. Its translation is CASSARLAEQETQYF. This rearrangement joins TRBV7-9 to TRBJ2-5; 9 nucleotides match TRBD2. V shed 5 bases, J shed 2 bases, and the junction held 6 bases outside the gene matches. CDR3 length: 15 residues. The germline V gene has CDR1 SEHNR and CDR2 FQNEAQ (reference sequence).

The chain links TRBV7-9 to TRBJ2-7; possibly TRBD1 for D (5 bases). The germline gives CDR1 SEHNR, CDR2 FQNEAQ (reference sequence). Trimming stripped 5 bases from V and 5 bases from J, with 16 bases between. The CDR3 sequence is 14 residues long. CDR3 amino acids: CASSPLPPGHEQYF. In nucleotides, the CDR3 is TGTGCCAGCAGCCCCCTCCCCCCAGGGCACGAGCAGTACTTC.

This chain links TRBV5-1 with TRBJ1-2; D is possibly TRBD1 (6 bases). V was cut by 4 bases and J by 0 bases, with 16 bases left in between. Germline assignment: CDR1 SGHRS and CDR2 YFSETQ. The CDR3 length is 16 residues. CDR3 loop: CASSPIWTAANYGYTF. CDR3 DNA sequence: TGCGCCAGCAGCCCGATATGGACAGCCGCTAACTATGGCTACACCTTC.

As for this clone: At the DNA level, this CDR3 is encoded by other sequences in the same sample as well. This rearrangement joins TRBV9 to TRBJ1-6, with D tentatively TRBD1 (5 bases). The CDR3 has 15 amino acids. V was cut by 3 bases and J by 7 bases, with 14 bases left in between. CDR1 and CDR2 (germline): SGDLS, YYNGEE. This CDR3 reads CASSASGTENSPLHF. The CDR3 DNA reads as TGTGCCAGCAGCGCCTCCGGGACTGAAAATTCACCCCTCCACTTT. Combining the CDR3 with reference TRBV9 and TRBJ1-6 gives the whole variable domain DSGVTQTPKHLITATGQRVTLRCSPRSGDLSVYWYQQSLDQGLQFLIQYYNGEERAKGNILERFSAQQFPDLHSELNLSSLELGDSALYFCASSASGTENSPLHFGNGTRLTVT.

The gene calls are TRBV7-9 and TRBJ1-4, with a tentative D call TRBD1 (6 bases). Germline-derived CDR1 and CDR2 are SEHNR and FQNEAQ (reference sequence). The CDR3 covers 13 residues. V was pared by 1 base and J by 7 bases, with 7 bases between. The DNA for the CDR3 is TGTGCCAGCAGCTTAGGGACAGCTGAAAAACTGTTTTTT. It yields the protein CASSLGTAEKLFF.